The next 22 T cell receptor beta chains were all read from a single sample in a study of blood T cells in healthy people across ages. PCR was performed a second time for about 7 to 11 cycles using a sample-barcoded 5' primer and a J-beta primer mix. TCRdb itself ran the 5' RACE reads through MiXCR, one entry per CDR3 protein. Of about 1.5 million distinct CDR3 sequences in the sample, 35% to 45% were seen once. The source material was blood. Receptors were obtained from a woman aged 18-29 years in good health.

This clonotype was seen only a few times. The rearrangement joins TRBV7-8 to TRBJ2-1; D may be TRBD1 or TRBD2 (5 bases each). The germline V and J ends were trimmed by 5 bases and 4 bases, with 15 bases remaining between them. Germline V CDR1 and CDR2: SGHVS, FQNEAQ. The CDR3 runs 15 residues. The CDR3 nucleotides are TGTGCCAGCAGCCCCCGACGGGACGCTTACAATGAGCAGTTCTTC. It specifies CASSPRRDAYNEQFF. Combining the CDR3 with reference TRBV7-8 and TRBJ2-1 gives the whole variable domain GAGVSQSPRYKVAKRGQDVALRCDPISGHVSLFWYQQALGQGPEFLTYFQNEAQLDKSGLPSDRFFAERPEGSVSTLKIQRTQQEDSAVYLCASSPRRDAYNEQFFGPGTRLTVL.

The rearrangement uses TRBV25-1 and TRBJ1-2, with 8 bases matching TRBD1. CDR3 size: 13 residues. V was pared by 4 bases and J by 8 bases, with 6 bases of the junction left unmatched. The germline V gene has CDR1 MGHDK and CDR2 SYGVNS. The CDR3 DNA reads TGTGCCAGCAGTGCCGGACAGGGTTTCGGCTACACCTTC. Residues: CASSAGQGFGYTF.

The J gene is TRBJ2-1, the V gene TRBV27; D might be TRBD2 (5 bases). The length of the CDR3 is 13 residues. Deletions cut 4 bases from V and 10 bases from J, with 14 bases between. The germline V gene has CDR1 MNHEY and CDR2 SMNVEV (reference sequence). CDR3 sequence: CASSSITGGEQFF. The CDR3, as DNA: TGTGCCAGCAGTTCGATAACCGGCGGGGAGCAGTTCTTC.

The V and J genes are TRBV10-1 and TRBJ2-3, with 7 bases matching TRBD2. The CDR3 has 17 amino acids. V shed 6 bases, J shed 4 bases, and the junction held 16 bases outside the gene matches. The V gene's germline CDR1 is WNHNN and CDR2 SYGVQD (reference sequence). The CDR3, as DNA: TGCGCCAGCAGCGCCGCACGGGGCGGGAGAAGCGCAGATACGCAGTATTTT. Protein product: CASSAARGGRSADTQYF.

This clonotype was found a few times. This chain links TRBV2 with TRBJ2-3, with 11 bases aligning to TRBD2. The CDR3 is made up of 19 amino acids. CDR1 is SNHLY, CDR2 FYNNEI, per germline. Trimming removed 5 bases from V and 2 bases from J; junction bases left unmatched: 15. The CDR3 sequence: CASSSSGGSLFSHTDTQYF. In DNA, the CDR3 is TGTGCCAGCAGTTCTAGCGGGGGGTCCCTCTTCTCCCACACAGATACGCAGTATTTT.

V and J are TRBV29-1 and TRBJ1-1; D is unclear. The V end was cut by 5 bases, the J end by 5 bases, with 15 bases between. The germline V gene has CDR1 SQVTM and CDR2 ANQGSEA. The CDR3 loop spans 13 amino acids. The CDR3 coding sequence is TGCAGCGTTTATCAGAAGGGAGGGACTGAAGCTTTCTTT. It codes for CSVYQKGGTEAFF. The full variable domain, with the rest looked up from reference TRBV29-1 and TRBJ1-1, is SAVISQKPSRDICQRGTSLTIQCQVDSQVTMMFWYRQQPGQSLTLIATANQGSEATYESGFVIDKFPISRPNLTFSTLTVSNMSPEDSSIYLCSVYQKGGTEAFFGQGTRLTVV.

The table lists this clonotype with a few counts. The rearrangement joins TRBV7-9 to TRBJ1-2, with 11 bases lining up with TRBD1. The CDR3 has 17 amino acids. Germline assignment: CDR1 SEHNR and CDR2 FQNEAQ (reference sequence). V dropped 2 bases and J dropped 5; count of bases not matched to a gene: 10. The CDR3 DNA is TGTGCCAGCAGCTTAACCTTGGGACAGGGGGTGCCGTATGGCTACACCTTC. Amino acids: CASSLTLGQGVPYGYTF.

The rearrangement uses TRBV10-2 and TRBJ2-1; possibly TRBD1 or TRBD2 for D (7 bases each). The V and J ends lost 7 bases and 9 bases respectively, with 19 bases between them. Germline CDR1 WSHSY, CDR2 SAAADI. The CDR3 consists of 14 residues. The DNA of the CDR3 is TGCGCCAGCAAGGGAGGGGGCGTCGTGGCTGAGCAGTTCTTC. It encodes CASKGGGVVAEQFF.

This clonotype was observed at least ten times. The CDR3 sequence: CASRPQGSGANVLTF. CDR3 nucleotide sequence: TGTGCCAGCAGGCCACAGGGGTCTGGGGCCAACGTCCTGACTTTC. The genes are TRBV6-1 and TRBJ2-6, with 7 positions matching TRBD1. Germline V CDR1 and CDR2: MNHNS, SASEGT. CDR3 length: 15 residues. Germline trimming cut 6 bases from V and 1 base from J; bases unmatched to any gene: 3.

This chain joins TRBV14 and TRBJ2-3; D uncertain. Germline loops: CDR1 SGHDN, CDR2 FVKESK. Trimming removed 4 bases from V and 2 bases from J, with 7 bases in between. The CDR3 covers 13 residues. The DNA for the CDR3 is TGTGCCAGCAGCCTTCATCCCACAGATACGCAGTATTTT. It encodes CASSLHPTDTQYF. Full variable domain (rest looked up from reference TRBV14 and TRBJ2-3): EAGVTQFPSHSVIEKGQTVTLRCDPISGHDNLYWYRRVMGKEIKFLLHFVKESKQDESGMPNNRFLAERTGGTYSTLKVQPAELEDSGVYFCASSLHPTDTQYFGPGTRLTVL.

This chain links TRBV27 with TRBJ2-3; 15 nucleotides agree with TRBD2. V dropped 2 bases and J dropped 2; count of bases not matched to a gene: 2. The CDR3 is 17 residues long. The V gene's germline CDR1 is MNHEY and CDR2 SMNVEV (reference sequence). Here the CDR3 DNA reads TGTGCCAGCAGTTTAGGGACTAGCGGGAGGTCCACAGATACGCAGTATTTT. Its protein product is CASSLGTSGRSTDTQYF.

V and J are TRBV6-5 and TRBJ1-4; D is perhaps TRBD1 (6 bases). The V gene's germline CDR1 is MNHEY and CDR2 SVGAGI. The CDR3 sequence is 15 residues long. The V end was cut by 1 base, the J end by 6 bases, with 12 bases between. The DNA of the CDR3 is TGTGCCAGCAGTTACTTCTCGGGGGCAGATGAAAAACTGTTTTTT. It is translated as CASSYFSGADEKLFF.

The CDR3 DNA reads as TGTGCCAGCAGCCGAACAGTAGCGGAAGAGACCTACAATGAGCAGTTCTTC. Its protein product is CASSRTVAEETYNEQFF. The chain is built from TRBV5-5 and TRBJ2-1; D may be TRBD2 (6 bases). Germline V CDR1 and CDR2: SGHKS, YYEKEE (reference sequence). This CDR3 comprises 17 residues. Trimming took 4 bases from V and 2 from J, leaving 19 bases between them.

This clonotype occurred a few times. V usage is TRBV12-3 or TRBV12-4 and J usage is TRBJ2-1; a weak D match, TRBD1 (7 bases). This CDR3 region has 13 residues. Deletions cut 5 bases from V and 8 bases from J, with 13 bases between. The CDR3 DNA reads as TGTGCCAGCAGTGGAGGGGGCCGGGATGAGCAGTTCTTC. The encoded protein is CASSGGGRDEQFF.

The chain couples TRBV20-1 to TRBJ1-4; TRBD1 might be the D (6 bases). There are 14 residues in the CDR3. Germline V gene data show CDR1 as DFQATT and CDR2 as SNEGSKA (reference sequence). V shed 5 bases and J shed 4 bases, with 14 bases lying between them. The CDR3 nucleotides are TGCAGTGCTGGCTCCGGGACAAGTAATGAAAAACTGTTTTTT. Its translation: CSAGSGTSNEKLFF.

The chain uses TRBV4-1 and TRBJ2-5; 9 bases are shared with TRBD2. With the DNA end fitting TRBJ2-7 better, the J assignment may be wrong. This CDR3 has 15 amino acids. Germline values: CDR1 MGHRA, CDR2 YSYEKL. In DNA form, the CDR3 reads TGCGCCAGCAGCCAGGTAGCGGGAGACCCCTCCGAGCAGTACTTC. This gives the protein CASSQVAGDPSEQYF.

This clonotype was counted only a few times. V is TRBV7-9 and J is TRBJ1-2; a possible D gene is TRBD1 (6 bases). Germline CDR1 is SEHNR and CDR2 is FQNEAQ (reference sequence). V lost 4 bases and J lost 10, with 19 bases in between. This CDR3 has 14 amino acids. The CDR3 bases are TGTGCCAGCAGCTCAGCGGGGGCCCACCTGTACTACACCTTC. Translating gives CASSSAGAHLYYTF.

This clonotype occurred a few times. The rearrangement uses TRBV9 and TRBJ2-1; D uncertain. The CDR3 loop spans 13 amino acids. Germline CDR1 is SGDLS and CDR2 is YYNGEE. Between the trimmed V and J ends, which lost 2 bases and 8 bases, there was a span of 11 bases. The CDR3 DNA sequence: TGTGCCAGCAGCGTGGCTCATGGGGATGAGCAGTTCTTC. It encodes CASSVAHGDEQFF.

This clonotype is a singleton in its sample. The chain uses TRBV4-1 and TRBJ2-7, with D unresolved. V was shortened by 0 bases and J by 2 bases, with 11 bases between the two germline ends. Germline loops: CDR1 MGHRA, CDR2 YSYEKL. The CDR3 contains 15 residues. CDR3 region: CASSQEWAGTYEQYF. The CDR3 DNA follows: TGCGCCAGCAGCCAAGAGTGGGCAGGAACCTACGAGCAGTACTTC.

This clonotype came up a few times. This chain uses TRBV9 with TRBJ2-5, with D hard to call. This CDR3 is built from 13 residues. Per germline, CDR1 SGDLS and CDR2 YYNGEE. The V gene lost 0 bases and the J gene lost 4 bases, with 7 bases spanning the gap. This CDR3 is CASSVASRETQYF. The CDR3 DNA reads TGTGCCAGCAGCGTAGCATCTAGAGAGACCCAGTACTTC.

This clonotype was counted a few times. This chain links TRBV3-1 with TRBJ2-7; possible D gene TRBD1, 6 bases. The germline V and J ends were trimmed by 4 bases and 4 bases, with 14 bases remaining between them. CDR1 is LGHDT and CDR2 is YNNKEL in the germline V gene (reference sequence). The CDR3 spans 14 residues. The CDR3 is CASSPRQGHYEQYF. CDR3 bases: TGTGCCAGCAGCCCCCGCCAGGGGCATTACGAGCAGTACTTC.

On this clonotype itself: Mismatch with germline at one junction end may stem from a read error. The chain combines TRBV11-1 with TRBJ2-7; 8 nucleotides agree with TRBD2. The germline V gene encodes CDR1 SGHAT and CDR2 FQDESV (reference sequence). This CDR3 has 15 amino acids. CDR3 sequence (DNA): TGTGCCAGCAGCTTCCATCGGGGGGGCTCCGACGAGCAGTACTTC. This encodes CASSFHRGGSDEQYF.